The source of this T cell receptor (beta chain) is a study of cytotoxic CD8 clonotypes in ibrutinib-treated CLL. Turning to the study itself: Partial responses totalled around 25 and complete responses 2; after median about six years, about 15 remained remitted and approximately twelve progressed. After a median around eleven months on treatment (6 to 36), response samples were drawn.

Produced via immunoSEQ multiplex PCR; TCRdb's table is partial and in-frame only. The sample contains roughly 150,000 clones, roughly 86% of which appear only once. J lost 8 bases, V lost 5 bases, and 11 bases had no gene match. Germline CDR1 is LNHDA and CDR2 is SQIVND (reference sequence). CDR3 length equals 15 residues. General study points: Public clonotypes showed up rarely, and on treatment they shrank or held steady.

Concerning this clone: Its antigen remains unknown.

Sequencing was performed on PBMCs, taken after 12 months of ibrutinib treatment. The chain combines TRBV19 with TRBJ2-2; 7 nucleotides agree with TRBD2. The clonotype comes from a human donor with chronic lymphocytic leukemia. The CDR3 region is CASSGRTSRAGELFF. Here the CDR3 DNA reads TGTGCCAGTAGTGGCCGGACTAGTAGGGCTGGGGAGCTGTTTTTT.